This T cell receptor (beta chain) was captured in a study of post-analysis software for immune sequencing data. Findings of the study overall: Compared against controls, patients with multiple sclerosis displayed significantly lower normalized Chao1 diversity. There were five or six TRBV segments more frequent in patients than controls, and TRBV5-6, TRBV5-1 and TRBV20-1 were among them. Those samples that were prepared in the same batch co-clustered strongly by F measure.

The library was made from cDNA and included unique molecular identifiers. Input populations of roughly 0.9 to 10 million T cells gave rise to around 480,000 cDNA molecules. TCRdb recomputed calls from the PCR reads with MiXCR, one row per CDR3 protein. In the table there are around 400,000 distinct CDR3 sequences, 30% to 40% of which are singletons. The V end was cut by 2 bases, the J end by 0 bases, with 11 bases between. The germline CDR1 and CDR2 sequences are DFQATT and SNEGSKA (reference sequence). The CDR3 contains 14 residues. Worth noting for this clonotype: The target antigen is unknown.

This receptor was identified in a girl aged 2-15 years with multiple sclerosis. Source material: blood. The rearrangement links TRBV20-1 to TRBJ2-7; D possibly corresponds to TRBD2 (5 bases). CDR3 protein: CSARSGIISYEQYF. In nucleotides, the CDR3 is TGCAGTGCTAGATCCGGGATAATCTCCTACGAGCAGTACTTC.